These 21 T cell receptor beta chains were sequenced from one sample in a study of blood T cell repertoires in COVID-19. Assay used: immunoSEQ multiplex PCR; TCRdb lists only in-frame clones, some missing. The sample includes about 160,000 clones, approximately 95% of them seen just once. The sample taken for sequencing was peripheral blood. These receptor sequences come from a woman aged 60 to 75 with COVID-19, enrolled during active disease.

The rearrangement links TRBV7-9 to TRBJ1-2; 9 bases map to TRBD1. J lost 7 bases, V lost 4 bases, and 13 bases had no gene match. Germline CDR1 and CDR2: SEHNR and FQNEAQ (reference sequence). The CDR3 sequence is 16 residues long. In DNA, the CDR3 is TGTGCCAGCAGCTCTACCACACTGACAGGGGGGTTTGGCTACACCTTC. Translation gives CASSSTTLTGGFGYTF. Combining the CDR3 with reference TRBV7-9 and TRBJ1-2 gives the whole variable domain DTGVSQNPRHKITKRGQNVTFRCDPISEHNRLYWYRQTLGQGPEFLTYFQNEAQLEKSRLLSDRFSAERPKGSFSTLEIQRTEQGDSAMYLCASSSTTLTGGFGYTFGSGTRLTVV.

The chain uses TRBV10-2 and TRBJ1-1; 9 nucleotides match TRBD1. V was pared by 8 bases and J by 11 bases, with 15 bases of the junction left unmatched. CDR1 is WSHSY and CDR2 is SAAADI in the germline V gene. This CDR3 contains 14 residues. The CDR3, as DNA: TGCGCCAGCGTCACCGGGACAGGGTTCTGGGAGGCTTTCTTT. It translates to CASVTGTGFWEAFF.

The chain carries TRBV6-4 and TRBJ2-3, with a tentative D call TRBD2 (5 bases). The CDR3 has 16 residues. CDR1 is MRHNA and CDR2 is SNTAGT in the germline V gene. The V gene lost 6 bases and the J gene lost 2 bases, with 18 bases spanning the gap. In DNA, the CDR3 is TGTGCCAGCAGCCGCGGGCGGACGCAAATCACAGATACGCAGTATTTT. Its translation is CASSRGRTQITDTQYF.

This clone appeared once. V usage is TRBV5-8 and J usage is TRBJ1-4; D is undetermined. CDR1 SGHTS and CDR2 YDEGEE come from the germline V gene. The CDR3 spans 14 residues. Trimming took 2 bases from V and 3 from J, leaving 8 bases between them. This CDR3 reads CASSFYRPNEKLFF. In nucleotides, the CDR3 is TGTGCCAGCAGCTTTTACAGACCTAATGAAAAACTGTTTTTT.

This sequence joins TRBV5-1 and TRBJ2-1; 8 positions match TRBD2. The trim removed 1 base at V and 5 bases at J, leaving 2 bases unmatched. Looked up from germline, CDR1 is SGHRS and CDR2 is YFSETQ. CDR3 length equals 14 residues. The CDR3 DNA follows: TGCGCCAGCAGCTTGAGCGGGGGCCACAATGAGCAGTTCTTC. Its protein is CASSLSGGHNEQFF.

The chain joins TRBV21-1 to TRBJ2-7; the table's TRBD2 call for D was not verified on the DNA. TRBV21-1 counts as a pseudogene. The CDR3 runs 11 residues. CDR3 residues: CARGSRTEQYF. DNA of the CDR3: TGTGCCCGAGGGTCAAGGACCGAGCAGTACTTC.

The chain uses TRBV4-3 and TRBJ2-2; D perhaps matches TRBD1 (6 bases). The CDR3 has 18 amino acids. Trimming pared 0 bases from V and 1 base from J, leaving 15 bases between. Germline-derived CDR1 and CDR2 are LGHNA and YSLEER. The CDR3 DNA reads TGCGCCAGCAGCCAAGATCGGCCCGGGACAATGAACACCGGGGAGCTGTTTTTT. Amino acids: CASSQDRPGTMNTGELFF.

The V gene is TRBV5-6, the J gene TRBJ1-1; D unresolved. This CDR3 spans 15 amino acids. Per the germline V gene, CDR1 is SGHDT and CDR2 is YYEEEE. Trimming cost V 0 bases and J 2 bases, with 11 bases left between them. The CDR3 DNA reads TGTGCCAGCAGCTTGGTGCGGGGATTTAACACTGAAGCTTTCTTT. The encoded protein is CASSLVRGFNTEAFF.

This chain connects TRBV7-2 to TRBJ1-1; no reliable D call. The V end was cut by 7 bases, the J end by 5 bases, with 23 bases between. The V gene's germline CDR1 is SGHTA and CDR2 FQGNSA. CDR3 length equals 16 residues. CDR3 DNA sequence: TGTGCCAGCAACCCGTCCGGTCTTCGGGGTTATACTGAAGCTTTCTTT. It yields the protein CASNPSGLRGYTEAFF.

V is TRBV7-2 and J is TRBJ2-3; 7 positions agree with TRBD2. CDR3 size: 15 residues. CDR1 and CDR2 (germline): SGHTA, FQGNSA. V lost 7 bases, J lost 3 bases, and 10 bases stayed unmatched. CDR3 bases: TGTGCCAGCATTCACTGGGGAGGGCGGACAGATACGCAGTATTTT. Encoded protein: CASIHWGGRTDTQYF.

The chain links TRBV5-4 to TRBJ1-5; perhaps TRBD1 as D (6 bases). V was shortened by 0 bases and J by 1 base, with 11 bases between the two germline ends. The CDR3 is 16 residues long. Germline loops: CDR1 SGHNT, CDR2 YYREEE (reference sequence). The chain's CDR3 is CASSLGGGLSNQPQHF. For the CDR3, the DNA is TGTGCCAGCAGCTTGGGAGGGGGTTTAAGCAATCAGCCCCAGCATTTT.

This chain joins TRBV6-5 and TRBJ2-7; a weak D match, TRBD2 (5 bases). The CDR3 has 15 residues. V dropped 2 bases and J dropped 0 bases, with 11 bases sitting between them. The germline gives CDR1 MNHEY, CDR2 SVGAGI. The CDR3 sequence is CASSYPPTTSYEQYF. CDR3 bases: TGTGCCAGCAGTTACCCACCGACTACCTCCTACGAGCAGTACTTC.

The sample holds one count of this clone. This rearrangement joins TRBV5-1 to TRBJ2-3; D perhaps matches TRBD2 (6 bases). V lost 4 bases and J 2 bases, leaving 14 bases between the germline ends. The germline CDR1 and CDR2 sequences are SGHRS and YFSETQ. The CDR3 is 15 amino acids. This CDR3 is CASSTRGGFTDTQYF. The CDR3 bases are TGCGCCAGCAGCACTCGAGGAGGGTTCACAGATACGCAGTATTTT. Together with reference TRBV5-1 and TRBJ2-3, the CDR3 gives the full variable domain: KAGVTQTPRYLIKTRGQQVTLSCSPISGHRSVSWYQQTPGQGLQFLFEYFSETQRNKGNFPGRFSGRQFSNSRSEMNVSTLELGDSALYLCASSTRGGFTDTQYFGPGTRLTVL.

The genes are TRBV4-1 and TRBJ2-2, with D unclear. CDR1 is MGHRA, CDR2 YSYEKL, per germline. The V end lost 4 bases, the J end lost 7 bases, and 4 bases lay between the germline ends. The CDR3 consists of 11 residues. The CDR3 region has the DNA TGCGCCAGCAGCCTGCGCGGGGAGCTGTTTTTT. Translation gives CASSLRGELFF.

This chain connects TRBV6-5 to TRBJ1-1, with a tentative D call TRBD1 (5 bases). V was shortened by 7 bases and J by 1 base, with 7 bases between the two germline ends. Germline V gene sequence: CDR1 MNHEY, CDR2 SVGAGI. The CDR3 sequence is 12 residues long. The CDR3 sequence is CASTDRNTEAFF. The CDR3 DNA is TGTGCCAGCACCGACAGGAACACTGAAGCTTTCTTT.

The V gene is TRBV9, the J gene TRBJ1-4; 7 bases map to TRBD1. CDR1 is SGDLS and CDR2 is YYNGEE in the germline V gene. The CDR3 runs to 14 residues. The junction had 4 bases not matched to a gene; V was cut back by 4 bases and J by 4 bases. The CDR3 spells CASSLGQVNEKLFF. The CDR3 DNA reads TGTGCCAGCAGCCTTGGACAGGTTAATGAAAAACTGTTTTTT.

The sample holds a few counts of this clone. This chain uses TRBV15 with TRBJ1-1; TRBD1 matches at 8 bases. Germline CDR1 reads LNHNV; CDR2 reads YYDKDF (reference sequence). Losses at the gene ends were 2 bases for V and 7 bases for J; bases not matched to a gene: 9. The CDR3 is made up of 15 amino acids. CDR3 residues: CATSRLRQGLVEAFF. The CDR3 nucleotides read TGTGCCACCAGCAGATTACGACAGGGGCTGGTTGAAGCTTTCTTT.

The chain couples TRBV2 to TRBJ1-2, with 7 bases aligning to TRBD1. CDR1 and CDR2 (germline): SNHLY, FYNNEI. The V and J ends lost 4 bases and 8 bases, in that order; junction bases with no gene match: 13. This CDR3 region has 15 residues. CDR3 DNA: TGTGCCAGCAGTGTTTTGGAGGGGGCGCTGGGCGGCTACACCTTC. This encodes CASSVLEGALGGYTF.

V is TRBV15 and J is TRBJ1-1; 7 bases fit TRBD1. This CDR3 spans 15 amino acids. J gave up 2 bases and V 2 bases, and 5 bases lay outside the gene matches. Germline V gene lookup returns CDR1 LNHNV and CDR2 YYDKDF (reference sequence). The DNA of the CDR3 is TGTGCCACCAGCAGATCAACAGGGGTCAACACTGAAGCTTTCTTT. Its translation: CATSRSTGVNTEAFF. The complete variable domain, with remaining parts taken from reference TRBV15 and TRBJ1-1, reads DAMVIQNPRYQVTQFGKPVTLSCSQTLNHNVMYWYQQKSSQAPKLLFHYYDKDFNNEADTPDNFQSRRPNTSFCFLDIRSPGLGDTAMYLCATSRSTGVNTEAFFGQGTRLTVV.

CDR3 loop: CASSQVRQGAGNTIYF. The CDR3 DNA is TGTGCCAGCAGCCAGGTCCGACAGGGAGCAGGAAACACCATATATTTT. This chain links TRBV4-2 with TRBJ1-3; 7 bases fit TRBD1. Per the germline V gene, CDR1 is LGHNA and CDR2 is YNFKEQ. V shed 3 bases and J 4 bases; nucleotides not matched to a gene: 9. This CDR3 has 16 amino acids.

This chain connects TRBV6-2 or TRBV6-3 to TRBJ2-1, with 9 bases aligning to TRBD1. Germline CDR1 MNHEY, CDR2 SVGEGT. V trimming: 6 bases; J trimming: 2 bases; junction bases outside the gene matches: 5. The CDR3 contains 15 residues. The CDR3: CASSQGQGPYNEQFF. As DNA, the CDR3 is TGTGCCAGCAGCCAGGGACAGGGACCCTACAATGAGCAGTTCTTC.